This is a list of T cell receptor beta chains from one sample in a study of spatial heterogeneity in lung cancer. TCRdb independently ran MiXCR on the 5' RACE reads; one entry per CDR3 protein. Seen here are 4,000 to 4,500 distinct CDR3 sequences, roughly a sixth observed once, and the top ten hold about 71%. Sequenced here: PBMCs, sampled at surgery. The receptors stem from a male donor with early-stage non-small cell lung cancer. CDR3s include the opening cysteine and the closing phenylalanine or tryptophan. D genes are given only for firm matches. Some rows have no size entry. The others give once, few or many, or a class for an expanded clone.

v_gene	j_gene	d_gene	abundance	CDR3aa	CDR3nt
TRBV28	TRBJ2-6	TRBD1	many	CASSDRASGANVLTF	TGTGCCAGCAGTGACAGGGCCAGTGGGGCCAACGTCCTGACTTTC
TRBV30	TRBJ1-5	TRBD1	.	CAWGRQGQPQHF	TGTGCCTGGGGGAGACAGGGCCAGCCCCAGCATTTT
TRBV20-1	TRBJ2-1	.	many	CSASQGGEQFF	TGCAGTGCTAGTCAAGGGGGTGAGCAGTTCTTC
TRBV11-2	TRBJ2-7	.	many	CASSLGGGFTKSYEQYF	TGTGCCAGCAGCTTAGGGGGTGGGTTTACAAAATCCTACGAGCAGTACTTC
TRBV5-1	TRBJ1-5	.	few	CASSLEPNQPQHF	TGCGCCAGCAGCTTGGAACCCAATCAGCCCCAGCATTTT
TRBV7-2	TRBJ2-7	.	many	CASSFGQGSYEQYF	TGTGCCAGCAGCTTCGGCCAGGGTTCCTACGAGCAGTACTTC
TRBV7-6	TRBJ2-2	TRBD1	many	CASSQNRGAGELFF	TGTGCCAGCAGCCAAAACAGGGGGGCCGGGGAGCTGTTTTTT
TRBV7-2	TRBJ2-7	TRBD2	.	CASSLDSGGSPYEQYF	TGTGCCAGCAGCTTAGATAGCGGGGGAAGCCCCTACGAGCAGTACTTC
TRBV10-3	TRBJ2-2	.	.	CAISVAGVTGELFF	TGTGCCATCAGTGTGGCCGGTGTGACCGGGGAGCTGTTTTTT
TRBV5-6	TRBJ2-3	.	many	CASSGGNTQYF	TGTGCCAGCAGCGGGGGTAATACGCAGTATTTT
TRBV10-3	TRBJ1-1	TRBD1	.	CAISDGDRGMDTEAFF	TGTGCCATCAGTGACGGGGACAGGGGTATGGACACTGAAGCTTTCTTT
TRBV19	TRBJ1-5	.	many	CASSTPPGGRQPQHF	TGTGCCAGTAGTACCCCCCCGGGGGGCCGGCAGCCCCAGCATTTT
TRBV2	TRBJ2-7	.	.	CASSGQGNDYEQYF	TGTGCCAGCAGTGGGCAGGGAAACGACTACGAGCAGTACTTC
TRBV28	TRBJ1-2	.	many	CASSLYDSGTYTF	TGTGCCAGCAGTCTATACGACAGCGGGACTTACACCTTC
TRBV28	TRBJ2-3	TRBD2	medium-sized	CASSPWTSGPDTQYF	TGTGCCAGCAGTCCTTGGACTAGTGGGCCAGATACGCAGTATTTT
TRBV28	TRBJ2-2	TRBD2	many	CASSLWRLAGGPGELFF	TGTGCCAGCAGTTTATGGAGACTAGCGGGAGGGCCCGGGGAGCTGTTTTTT
TRBV7-9	TRBJ2-1	TRBD2	many	CASSPEIQREPYEQFF	TGTGCCAGCAGCCCCGAGATCCAGCGGGAGCCTTATGAGCAGTTCTTC
TRBV6-5	TRBJ2-5	.	.	CASKAQYF	TGTGCCAGCAAGGCCCAGTACTTC
TRBV9	TRBJ2-7	.	few	CASSVEQGRSEQYF	TGTGCCAGCAGCGTAGAGCAGGGGAGGTCCGAGCAGTACTTC
TRBV10-3	TRBJ1-3	.	.	CAIRGQGTGNTIYF	TGTGCCATCAGGGGGCAGGGAACTGGAAACACCATATATTTT
TRBV9	TRBJ2-7	.	few	CASSGEVRGGYEQYF	TGTGCCAGCAGCGGCGAGGTTCGGGGAGGCTACGAGCAGTACTTC
TRBV5-6	TRBJ2-5	.	.	CASSPGGWQETQYF	TGTGCCAGCAGCCCAGGAGGCTGGCAAGAGACCCAGTACTTC
TRBV28	TRBJ2-3	TRBD2	many	CASSSLAGGSDTQYF	TGTGCCAGCAGCTCCTTAGCGGGAGGGTCAGATACGCAGTATTTT
TRBV12-3/TRBV12-4	TRBJ1-6	TRBD1	.	CASSATGDSPLHF	TGTGCCAGCAGTGCTACAGGGGATTCACCCCTCCACTTT
TRBV2	TRBJ1-5	.	.	CASSEALLDSYRYYQPQHF	TGTGCCAGCAGTGAAGCGCTTCTTGATAGTTACAGGTATTATCAGCCCCAGCATTTT
TRBV5-1	TRBJ2-7	TRBD1	many	CASSLGPGQGYEQYF	TGCGCCAGCAGCTTGGGTCCGGGACAGGGCTACGAGCAGTACTTC
TRBV7-9	TRBJ2-7	.	many	CASSPRVGRTYEQYF	TGTGCCAGCAGCCCCAGGGTTGGACGGACCTACGAGCAGTACTTC
TRBV19	TRBJ2-1	.	many	CASSIHGTLSNEQFF	TGTGCCAGTAGTATACATGGCACCCTGAGCAATGAGCAGTTCTTC